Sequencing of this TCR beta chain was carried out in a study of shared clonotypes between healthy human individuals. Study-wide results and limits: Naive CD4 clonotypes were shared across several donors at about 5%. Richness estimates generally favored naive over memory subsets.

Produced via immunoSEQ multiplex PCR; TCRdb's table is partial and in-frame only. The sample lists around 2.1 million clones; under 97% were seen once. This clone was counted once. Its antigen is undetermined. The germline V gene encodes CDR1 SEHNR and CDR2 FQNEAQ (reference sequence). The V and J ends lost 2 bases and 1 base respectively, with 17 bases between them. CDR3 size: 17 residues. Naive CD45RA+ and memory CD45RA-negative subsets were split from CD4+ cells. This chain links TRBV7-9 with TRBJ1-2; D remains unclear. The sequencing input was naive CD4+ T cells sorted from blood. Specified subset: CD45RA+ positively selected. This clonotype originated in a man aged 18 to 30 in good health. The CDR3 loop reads CASSLMGRMKSNYGYTF. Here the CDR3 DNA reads TGTGCCAGCAGCTTAATGGGCAGGATGAAAAGTAACTATGGCTACACCTTC.